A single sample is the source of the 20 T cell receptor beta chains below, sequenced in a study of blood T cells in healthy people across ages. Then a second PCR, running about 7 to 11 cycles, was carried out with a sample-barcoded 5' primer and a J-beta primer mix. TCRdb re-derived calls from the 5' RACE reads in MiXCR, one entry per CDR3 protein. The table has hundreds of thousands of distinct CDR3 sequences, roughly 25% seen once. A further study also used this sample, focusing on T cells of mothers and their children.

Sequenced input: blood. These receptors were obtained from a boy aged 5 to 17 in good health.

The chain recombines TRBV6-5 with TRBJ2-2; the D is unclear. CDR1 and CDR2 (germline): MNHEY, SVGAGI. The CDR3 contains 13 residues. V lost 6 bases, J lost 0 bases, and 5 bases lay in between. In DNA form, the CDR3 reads TGTGCCAGCAGCAATCCGAACACCGGGGAGCTGTTTTTT. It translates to CASSNPNTGELFF.

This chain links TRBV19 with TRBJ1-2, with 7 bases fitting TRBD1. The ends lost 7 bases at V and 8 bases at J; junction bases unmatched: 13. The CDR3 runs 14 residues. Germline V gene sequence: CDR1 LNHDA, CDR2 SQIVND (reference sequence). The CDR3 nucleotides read TGTGCCAGTACCAAACGGGACAGTCTTTCGGGCTACACCTTC. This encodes CASTKRDSLSGYTF. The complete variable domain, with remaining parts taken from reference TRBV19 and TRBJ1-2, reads DGGITQSPKYLFRKEGQNVTLSCEQNLNHDAMYWYRQDPGQGLRLIYYSQIVNDFQKGDIAEGYSVSREKKESFPLTVTSAQKNPTAFYLCASTKRDSLSGYTFGSGTRLTVV.

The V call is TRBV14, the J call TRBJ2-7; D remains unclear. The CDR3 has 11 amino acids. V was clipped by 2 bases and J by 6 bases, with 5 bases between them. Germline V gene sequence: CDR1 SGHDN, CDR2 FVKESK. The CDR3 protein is CASSQRVEQYF. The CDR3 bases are TGTGCCAGCAGCCAAAGGGTCGAGCAGTACTTC.

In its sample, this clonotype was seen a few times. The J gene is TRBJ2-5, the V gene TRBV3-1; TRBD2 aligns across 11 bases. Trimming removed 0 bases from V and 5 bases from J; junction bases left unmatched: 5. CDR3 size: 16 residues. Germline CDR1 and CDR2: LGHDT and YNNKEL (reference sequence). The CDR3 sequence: CASSQDRPSGGETQYF. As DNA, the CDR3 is TGTGCCAGCAGCCAAGATCGGCCTAGCGGGGGGGAGACCCAGTACTTC.

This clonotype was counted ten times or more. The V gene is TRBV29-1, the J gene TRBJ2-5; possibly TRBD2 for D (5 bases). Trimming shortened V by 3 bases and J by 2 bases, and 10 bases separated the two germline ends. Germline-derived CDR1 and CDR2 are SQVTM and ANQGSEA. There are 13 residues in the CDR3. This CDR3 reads CSVERAMQETQYF. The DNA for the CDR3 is TGCAGCGTTGAGAGGGCGATGCAAGAGACCCAGTACTTC.

CDR3 amino acids: CASSAGGGEPETQYF. The CDR3 region has the DNA TGTGCCAGCAGCGCCGGCGGGGGAGAACCAGAGACCCAGTACTTC. The chain couples TRBV7-3 to TRBJ2-5; 7 bases agree with TRBD2. This CDR3 region has 15 residues. From germline, CDR1 is SGHTA and CDR2 FQGTGA. V was pared by 5 bases and J by 4 bases, with 10 bases of the junction left unmatched. Full variable domain (missing parts from reference TRBV7-3 and TRBJ2-5): GAGVSQTPSNKVTEKGKYVELRCDPISGHTALYWYRQSLGQGPEFLIYFQGTGAADDSGLPNDRFFAVRPEGSVSTLKIQRTERGDSAVYLCASSAGGGEPETQYFGPGTRLLVL.

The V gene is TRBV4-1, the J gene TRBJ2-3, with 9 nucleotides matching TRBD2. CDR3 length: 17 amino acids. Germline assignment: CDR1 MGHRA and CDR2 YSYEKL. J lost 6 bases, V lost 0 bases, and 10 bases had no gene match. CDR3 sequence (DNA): TGCGCCAGCAGCCAAGATCTCCTAGCGGGGTCATGGGATACGCAGTATTTT. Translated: CASSQDLLAGSWDTQYF.

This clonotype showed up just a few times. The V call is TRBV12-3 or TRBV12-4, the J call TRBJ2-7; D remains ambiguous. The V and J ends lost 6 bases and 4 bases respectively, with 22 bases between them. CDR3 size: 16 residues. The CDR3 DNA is TGTGCCAGCAGCGCACGCTCTCCGGGTGATTCTTACGAGCAGTACTTC. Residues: CASSARSPGDSYEQYF.

CDR3 DNA sequence: TGTGCCAGCAGCCAAGATCGTGGGACTATCAGCACAGATACGCAGTATTTT. Translating gives CASSQDRGTISTDTQYF. The chain couples TRBV14 to TRBJ2-3; 7 bases are shared with TRBD2. CDR1 SGHDN and CDR2 FVKESK come from the germline V gene. After removal of 0 bases from V and 0 bases from J, the junction contained 6 bases not matched to a gene. This CDR3 spans 17 amino acids.

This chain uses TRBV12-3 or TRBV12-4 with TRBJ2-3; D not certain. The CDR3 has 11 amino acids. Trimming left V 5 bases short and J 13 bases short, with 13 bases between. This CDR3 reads CASSDGPREYF. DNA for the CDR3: TGTGCCAGCAGTGACGGACCCCGCGAGTATTTT.

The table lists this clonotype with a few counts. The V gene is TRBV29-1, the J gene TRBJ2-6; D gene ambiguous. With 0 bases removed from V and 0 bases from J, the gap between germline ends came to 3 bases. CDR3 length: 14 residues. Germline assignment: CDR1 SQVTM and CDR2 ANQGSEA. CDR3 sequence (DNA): TGCAGCGTTGAAGAGTTCTCTGGGGCCAACGTCCTGACTTTC. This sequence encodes CSVEEFSGANVLTF.

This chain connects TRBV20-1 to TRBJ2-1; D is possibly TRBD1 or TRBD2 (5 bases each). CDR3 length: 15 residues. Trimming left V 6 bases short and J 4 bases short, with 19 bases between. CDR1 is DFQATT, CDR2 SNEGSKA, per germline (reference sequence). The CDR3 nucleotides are TGCAGTGCCGCCCGCAGGGCAGGGAGTTACAATGAGCAGTTCTTC. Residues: CSAARRAGSYNEQFF.

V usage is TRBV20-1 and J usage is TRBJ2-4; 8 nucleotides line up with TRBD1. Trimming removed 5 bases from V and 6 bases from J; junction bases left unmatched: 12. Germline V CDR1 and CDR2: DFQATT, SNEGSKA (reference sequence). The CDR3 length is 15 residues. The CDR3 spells CSAPRATGAANIQYF. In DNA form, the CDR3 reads TGCAGTGCTCCCCGAGCGACAGGGGCGGCAAACATTCAGTACTTC.

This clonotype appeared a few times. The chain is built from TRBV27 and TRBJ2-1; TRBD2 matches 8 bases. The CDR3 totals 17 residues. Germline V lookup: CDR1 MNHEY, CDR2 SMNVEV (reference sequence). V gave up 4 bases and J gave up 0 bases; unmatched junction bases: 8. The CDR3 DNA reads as TGTGCCAGCAGTTCCCCTATAGCGGGGCCCTCCTACAATGAGCAGTTCTTC. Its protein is CASSSPIAGPSYNEQFF.

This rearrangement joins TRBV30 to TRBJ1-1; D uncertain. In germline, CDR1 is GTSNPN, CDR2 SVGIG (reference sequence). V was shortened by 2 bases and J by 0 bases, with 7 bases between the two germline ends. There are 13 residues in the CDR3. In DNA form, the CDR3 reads TGTGCCTGGAGTCTTCAGGTGAACACTGAAGCTTTCTTT. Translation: CAWSLQVNTEAFF.

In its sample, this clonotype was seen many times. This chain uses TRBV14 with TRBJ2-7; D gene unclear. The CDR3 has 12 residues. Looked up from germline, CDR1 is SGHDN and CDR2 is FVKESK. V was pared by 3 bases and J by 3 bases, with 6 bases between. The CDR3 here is CASSQSGYEQYF. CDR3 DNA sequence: TGTGCCAGCAGCCAGTCAGGCTACGAGCAGTACTTC.

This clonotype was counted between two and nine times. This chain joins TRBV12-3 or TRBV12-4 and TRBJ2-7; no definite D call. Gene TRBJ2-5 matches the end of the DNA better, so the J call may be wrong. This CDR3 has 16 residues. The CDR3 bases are TGTGCCAGCAGCCATAGCAATAGGGAATTCGGAGAGACCCAGTACTTC. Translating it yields CASSHSNREFGETQYF.

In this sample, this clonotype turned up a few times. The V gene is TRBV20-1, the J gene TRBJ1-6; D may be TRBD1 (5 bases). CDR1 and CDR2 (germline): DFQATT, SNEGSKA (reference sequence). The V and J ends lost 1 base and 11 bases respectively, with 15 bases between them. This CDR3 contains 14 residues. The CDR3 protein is CSARAMGERAPLHF. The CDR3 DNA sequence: TGCAGTGCTAGAGCCATGGGGGAACGGGCACCCCTCCACTTT.

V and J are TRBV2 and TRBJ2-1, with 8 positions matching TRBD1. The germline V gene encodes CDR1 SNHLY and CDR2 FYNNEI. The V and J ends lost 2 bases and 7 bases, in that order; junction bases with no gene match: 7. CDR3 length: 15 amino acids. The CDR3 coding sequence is TGTGCCAGCAGTGAATGGCAGGGGGCGGTAAATGAGCAGTTCTTC. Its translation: CASSEWQGAVNEQFF.

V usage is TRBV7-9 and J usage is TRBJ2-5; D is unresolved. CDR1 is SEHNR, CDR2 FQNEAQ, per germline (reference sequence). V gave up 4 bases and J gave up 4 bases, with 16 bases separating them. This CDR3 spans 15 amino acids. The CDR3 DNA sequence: TGTGCCAGCAGCTCCGTCAGAGGATTGGGAGAGACCCAGTACTTC. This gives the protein CASSSVRGLGETQYF.